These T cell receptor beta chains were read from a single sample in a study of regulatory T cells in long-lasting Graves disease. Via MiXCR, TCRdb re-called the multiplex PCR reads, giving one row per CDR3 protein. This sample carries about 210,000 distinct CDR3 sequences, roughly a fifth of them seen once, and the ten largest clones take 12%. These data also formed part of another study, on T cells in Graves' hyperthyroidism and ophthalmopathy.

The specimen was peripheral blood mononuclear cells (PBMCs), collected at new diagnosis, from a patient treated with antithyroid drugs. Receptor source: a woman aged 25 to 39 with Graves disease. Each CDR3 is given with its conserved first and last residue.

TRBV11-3 CASSTTGTGNGETQYF
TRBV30 CAWSVSRGGNQPQHF
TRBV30 CACSKGAQSNQPQHF
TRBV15 CATSRAQVPVSTDTQYF
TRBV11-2 CASSIGTSGSSNEQFF
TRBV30 CAWTPSGTTQLQFF
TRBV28 CASRIMGVGSNQPQHF
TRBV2 CASSEDRGPNYGYTF
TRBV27 CASGRDSEQYF
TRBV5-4 CASSLDRGRNEQFF
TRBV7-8 CASSASRGAASNQPQHF
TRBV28 CASLGVGEQFF
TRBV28 CASSLRGLGYEQYF
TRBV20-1 CSGQEELMVTDTQYF
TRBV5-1 CASSLAQGYTGELFF
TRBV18 CASSRVSTYEQYF
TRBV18 CASSPPRGDSGTGTQYF
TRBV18 CASSPPHVPNYGYTF